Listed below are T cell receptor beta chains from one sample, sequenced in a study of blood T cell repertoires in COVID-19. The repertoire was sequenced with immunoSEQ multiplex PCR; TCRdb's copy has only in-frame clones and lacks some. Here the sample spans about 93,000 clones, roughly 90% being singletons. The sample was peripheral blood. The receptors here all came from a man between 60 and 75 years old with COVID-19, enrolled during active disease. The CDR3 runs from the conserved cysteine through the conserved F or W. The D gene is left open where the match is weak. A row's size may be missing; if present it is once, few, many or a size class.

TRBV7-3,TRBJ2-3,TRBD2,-,CASSLGGREGTDTQYF,TGTGCCAGCAGCTTAGGTGGGAGGGAGGGCACAGATACGCAGTATTTT
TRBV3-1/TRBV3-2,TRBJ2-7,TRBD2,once,CASSQEGLAGNYEQYF,TGTGCCAGCAGCCAGGAGGGACTAGCGGGAAACTACGAGCAGTACTTC
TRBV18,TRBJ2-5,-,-,CASSPPGIGRETQYF,TGTGCCAGCTCACCACCGGGTATAGGGAGAGAGACCCAGTACTTC
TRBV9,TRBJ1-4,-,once,CASSVQGFDEKLFF,TGTGCCAGCAGCGTTCAGGGGTTCGATGAAAAACTGTTTTTT
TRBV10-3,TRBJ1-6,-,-,CAISEGGRDHSPLHF,TGTGCCATCAGTGAAGGAGGGAGGGATCATTCACCCCTCCACTTT
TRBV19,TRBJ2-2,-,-,CASSIDLGDVGELFF,TGTGCCAGTAGTATAGATCTAGGAGACGTCGGGGAGCTGTTTTTT
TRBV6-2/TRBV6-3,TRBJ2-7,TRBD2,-,CASSYRGSGTNIYEQYF,TGTGCCAGCAGTTACCGGGGTAGCGGGACCAATATCTACGAGCAGTACTTC
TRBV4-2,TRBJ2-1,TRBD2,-,CASSQALAGGQFF,TGTGCCAGCAGCCAAGCGTTAGCGGGAGGGCAGTTCTTC
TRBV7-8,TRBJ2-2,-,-,CASSPSRDSGPGELFF,TGTGCCAGCAGCCCATCCAGGGACAGCGGGCCCGGGGAGCTGTTTTTT
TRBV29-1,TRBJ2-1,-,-,CSDTGILNEQFF,TGCAGCGATACCGGTATTCTGAATGAGCAGTTCTTC
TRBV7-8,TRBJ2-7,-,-,CASSLNAGGVSYEQYF,TGTGCCAGCAGCTTAAATGCAGGAGGTGTCTCCTACGAGCAGTACTTC
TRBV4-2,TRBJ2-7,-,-,CASSQDTREPYEQYF,TGTGCCAGCAGCCAAGATACCAGGGAACCCTACGAGCAGTACTTC
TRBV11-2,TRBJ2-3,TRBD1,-,CASSLGYGRGHSTDTQYF,TGTGCCAGCAGCTTAGGTTACGGCAGGGGGCATAGCACAGATACGCAGTATTTT
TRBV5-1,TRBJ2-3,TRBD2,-,CASSPGTSEEYTQYF,TGCGCCAGCAGCCCCGGGACTAGCGAAGAATATACGCAGTATTTT
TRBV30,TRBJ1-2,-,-,CAWSASTAYGYTF,TGTGCCTGGAGTGCTTCGACAGCCTATGGCTACACCTTC
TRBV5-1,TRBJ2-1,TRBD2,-,CASSLTGTSGYNEQFF,TGCGCCAGCAGCCTAACCGGGACTAGCGGCTACAATGAGCAGTTCTTC
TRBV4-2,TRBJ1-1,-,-,CASSQLFKGVEAFF,TGTGCCAGCAGCCAGCTTTTTAAGGGAGTTGAAGCTTTCTTT
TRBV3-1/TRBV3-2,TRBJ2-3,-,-,CASSPQGDTQYF,TGTGCCAGCAGCCCCCAGGGAGATACGCAGTATTTT
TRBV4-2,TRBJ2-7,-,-,CASSPSGRALSYEQYF,TGTGCCAGCAGCCCCTCGGGCAGGGCTCTCTCCTACGAGCAGTACTTC
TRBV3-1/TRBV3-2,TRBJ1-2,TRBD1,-,CASSQYRGRGYGYTF,TGTGCCAGCAGCCAATACAGGGGGCGCGGGTATGGCTACACCTTC
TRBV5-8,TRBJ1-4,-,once,CASSPGGGTNEKLFF,TGTGCCAGCAGCCCCGGGGGTGGCACTAATGAAAAACTGTTTTTT
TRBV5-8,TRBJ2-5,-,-,CASSLEWERVETQYF,TGTGCCAGCAGCTTGGAGTGGGAGCGGGTAGAGACCCAGTACTTC
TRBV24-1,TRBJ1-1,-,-,CATSESSGNTEAFF,TGTGCCACCAGTGAATCGTCAGGCAACACTGAAGCTTTCTTT
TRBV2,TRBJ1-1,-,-,CASSDGVWAFF,TGTGCCAGCAGTGACGGGGTGTGGGCTTTCTTT
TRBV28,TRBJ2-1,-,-,CASSLFSESYNEQFF,TGTGCCAGCAGTTTATTTAGCGAATCCTACAATGAGCAGTTCTTC
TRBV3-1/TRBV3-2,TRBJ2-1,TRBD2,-,CASSRVAGEEVYNEQFF,TGTGCCAGCAGCAGAGTAGCGGGAGAGGAAGTGTACAATGAGCAGTTCTTC
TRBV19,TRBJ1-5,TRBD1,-,CASSIDRGVNQPQHF,TGTGCCAGTAGCATAGACAGGGGGGTAAATCAGCCCCAGCATTTT
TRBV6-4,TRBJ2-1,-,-,CASSDSLEGGHEQFF,TGTGCCAGCAGTGACTCCCTGGAGGGAGGCCATGAGCAGTTCTTC
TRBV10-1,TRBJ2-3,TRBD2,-,CASSDTSGRTDTQYF,TGCGCCAGCAGTGATACTAGCGGTCGCACAGATACGCAGTATTTT
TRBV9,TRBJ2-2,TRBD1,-,CANTYRGMTGELFF,TGTGCCAACACCTACAGGGGAATGACCGGGGAGCTGTTTTTT
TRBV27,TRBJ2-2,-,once,CASSLDSVNTGELFF,TGTGCCAGCAGTCTGGACAGTGTTAACACCGGGGAGCTGTTTTTT
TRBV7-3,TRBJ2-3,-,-,CASSTFRADTQYF,TGTGCCAGCAGCACCTTCAGGGCAGATACGCAGTATTTT
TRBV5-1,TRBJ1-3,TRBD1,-,CASSLITGDLSSGNTIYF,TGCGCCAGCAGCTTGATCACAGGGGACCTGAGCTCTGGAAACACCATATATTTT
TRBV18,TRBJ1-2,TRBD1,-,CASSRGTANYGYTF,TGTGCCAGCTCACGTGGGACAGCTAACTATGGCTACACCTTC
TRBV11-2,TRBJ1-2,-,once,CASSLVQGYGYTF,TGTGCCAGCAGCTTGGTACAGGGCTATGGCTACACCTTC
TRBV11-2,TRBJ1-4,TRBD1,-,CASSLDRVGEKLFF,TGTGCCAGCAGTTTAGACAGGGTGGGGGAAAAACTGTTTTTT
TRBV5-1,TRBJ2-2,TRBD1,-,CASSLGTGGANTGELFF,TGCGCCAGCAGCTTGGGGACAGGGGGTGCGAACACCGGGGAGCTGTTTTTT
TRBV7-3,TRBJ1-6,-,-,CASSLDGQYNSPLHF,TGTGCCAGCAGCTTAGATGGACAATATAATTCACCCCTCCACTTT
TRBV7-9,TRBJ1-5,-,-,CASSLGLGPQHF,TGTGCCAGCAGCTTGGGCCTGGGGCCCCAGCATTTT
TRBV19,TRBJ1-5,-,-,CAGGVTSNQPQHF,TGTGCCGGGGGGGTGACTAGCAATCAGCCCCAGCATTTT
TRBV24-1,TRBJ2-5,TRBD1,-,CATSEPRDSQETQYF,TGTGCCACCAGTGAACCCCGGGACAGCCAAGAGACCCAGTACTTC